The rows below give T cell receptor beta chains drawn from one sample of a study of memory CD4+ T cells and cytomegalovirus serostatus. Measured with immunoSEQ multiplex PCR; TCRdb has only the in-frame clones, and not every one. The profile shows tens of thousands of clones, over 60% of them singletons. The sequenced sample was memory CD4+ T cells from blood. These receptors were collected from an adult in good health and CMV-seronegative. Each CDR3 is given with its conserved first and last residue. Each record gives: V gene, D gene, J gene, clone size, CDR3 DNA, CDR3 protein. A D gene is named only where the DNA matches it firmly. Size is omitted from some rows. Given values are once, few, many or a class for expanded clones.

v_gene: TRBV6-6
d_gene: .
j_gene: TRBJ2-5
abundance: .
CDR3nt: TGTGCCAGCAGTTACACCACGTCCCGTGAGACCCAGTACTTC
CDR3aa: CASSYTTSRETQYF

v_gene: TRBV7-9
d_gene: .
j_gene: TRBJ1-1
abundance: .
CDR3nt: TGTGCCAGCAGCCAAATGCAATTTCTGGGCGCTGAAGCTTTCTTT
CDR3aa: CASSQMQFLGAEAFF

v_gene: TRBV2
d_gene: .
j_gene: TRBJ1-5
abundance: .
CDR3nt: TGTGCCAGCAGGGACATAAGAAGGGGCAATCAGCCCCAGCATTTT
CDR3aa: CASRDIRRGNQPQHF

v_gene: TRBV29-1
d_gene: TRBD2
j_gene: TRBJ2-1
abundance: .
CDR3nt: TGCAGCGTCGGCGGGACTAGCGGGAGGAATGAGCAGTTCTTC
CDR3aa: CSVGGTSGRNEQFF

v_gene: TRBV4-3
d_gene: .
j_gene: TRBJ2-2
abundance: .
CDR3nt: TGCGCCAGCAGCCGAGTCCACTCGAACACCGGGGAGCTGTTTTTT
CDR3aa: CASSRVHSNTGELFF

v_gene: TRBV25-1
d_gene: TRBD2
j_gene: TRBJ2-1
abundance: few
CDR3nt: TGTGCCAGCAGTGAATGGTCTAGCGGGATGAGCTCCTACAATGAGCAGTTCTTC
CDR3aa: CASSEWSSGMSSYNEQFF

v_gene: TRBV7-2
d_gene: .
j_gene: TRBJ2-3
abundance: .
CDR3nt: TGTGCCAGCAGCTTACAGGGACTCAGCACAGATACGCAGTATTTT
CDR3aa: CASSLQGLSTDTQYF

v_gene: TRBV30
d_gene: TRBD1
j_gene: TRBJ1-1
abundance: few
CDR3nt: TGTGCCTGGAGGCCGCAGGGGGGTCTCACTGAAGCTTTCTTT
CDR3aa: CAWRPQGGLTEAFF

v_gene: TRBV5-8
d_gene: TRBD2
j_gene: TRBJ2-6
abundance: .
CDR3nt: TGTGCCAGTGGACTAGCCTCCTACTCTGGGGCCAACGTCCTGACTTTC
CDR3aa: CASGLASYSGANVLTF

v_gene: TRBV11-1
d_gene: .
j_gene: TRBJ1-1
abundance: .
CDR3nt: TGTGCCAGCAGCTTTTCCGGGGGTTTGCTTCGGACTGAAGCTTTCTTT
CDR3aa: CASSFSGGLLRTEAFF

v_gene: TRBV20-1
d_gene: .
j_gene: TRBJ2-1
abundance: .
CDR3nt: TGCAGTGCGGGGTTCGTAAATGAGCAGTTCTTC
CDR3aa: CSAGFVNEQFF

v_gene: TRBV27
d_gene: TRBD1
j_gene: TRBJ1-1
abundance: .
CDR3nt: TGTGCCAGCAGTTTATTTCAGGGGGCGCCCACTGAAGCTTTCTTT
CDR3aa: CASSLFQGAPTEAFF

v_gene: TRBV5-1
d_gene: TRBD1
j_gene: TRBJ2-7
abundance: .
CDR3nt: TGCGCCAGCAGCTTGGAGGGCAGGGGGAGCTACGAGCAGTACTTC
CDR3aa: CASSLEGRGSYEQYF

v_gene: TRBV28
d_gene: TRBD2
j_gene: TRBJ2-1
abundance: .
CDR3nt: TGTGCCAGCAGTCCACAGCTAGCGGTCAAGGGTGAGCAGTTCTTC
CDR3aa: CASSPQLAVKGEQFF

v_gene: TRBV7-2
d_gene: .
j_gene: TRBJ2-7
abundance: .
CDR3nt: TGTGCCAGCAGCGACCCCCGGACACGGAGGGGCGACGAGCAGTACTTC
CDR3aa: CASSDPRTRRGDEQYF

v_gene: TRBV27
d_gene: .
j_gene: TRBJ2-3
abundance: few
CDR3nt: TGTGCCAGCAGCCGGGTACCAGATACGCAGTATTTT
CDR3aa: CASSRVPDTQYF

v_gene: TRBV2
d_gene: TRBD2
j_gene: TRBJ2-1
abundance: .
CDR3nt: TGTGCCAGCAGCCTCAGAGGGGCGGGGGGATACAATGAGCAGTTCTTC
CDR3aa: CASSLRGAGGYNEQFF

v_gene: TRBV7-9
d_gene: .
j_gene: TRBJ1-2
abundance: .
CDR3nt: TGTGCCAGCCGCGATTTCACCGAAACTTATGGCTACACCTTC
CDR3aa: CASRDFTETYGYTF

v_gene: TRBV7-9
d_gene: .
j_gene: TRBJ1-4
abundance: .
CDR3nt: TGTGCCAGCAGCTTAGTTGGGGCGCGGGGTGAAAAACTGTTTTTT
CDR3aa: CASSLVGARGEKLFF

v_gene: TRBV28
d_gene: .
j_gene: TRBJ1-2
abundance: few
CDR3nt: TGTGCCAGCAGTTTACCCGGAGAAACCCACTATGGCTACACCTTC
CDR3aa: CASSLPGETHYGYTF

v_gene: TRBV7-2
d_gene: .
j_gene: TRBJ1-1
abundance: .
CDR3nt: TGTGCCAGCAGCATCAGGAACACTGAAGCTTTCTTT
CDR3aa: CASSIRNTEAFF

v_gene: TRBV29-1
d_gene: .
j_gene: TRBJ2-7
abundance: .
CDR3nt: TGCAGCGTTGTGGCAGGGGGGAATATCTACGAGCAGTACTTC
CDR3aa: CSVVAGGNIYEQYF